The rows below give T cell receptor beta chains drawn from one sample of a study of T cells in Graves' hyperthyroidism and ophthalmopathy. TCRdb re-called the multiplex PCR reads through MiXCR, storing one row per CDR3 protein. The repertoire holds more than 500,000 distinct CDR3 sequences, with roughly 16% as singletons. Sequenced sample: blood. Every receptor here comes from a woman between 25 and 40 years old with Graves' ophthalmopathy. Both conserved end residues are trimmed from each CDR3.

j_call,v_call,cdr3_aa
TRBJ2-1,TRBV4-3,ASSLTSGRSYEQF
TRBJ2-1,TRBV5-1,ASSLVVAASYNEQF
TRBJ2-3,TRBV10-3,AISDEPSGITDTQY
TRBJ2-1,TRBV20-1,SAVSGSYNEQF
TRBJ1-5,TRBV28,ASNPRRGLQPQH
TRBJ1-2,TRBV28,ASSLNNYGYT
TRBJ1-5,TRBV19,ASTGGLWYDSNQPQH
TRBJ2-7,TRBV5-1,ASSLTGYEQY
TRBJ2-3,TRBV10-3,AIKPAWGGGTDTQY
TRBJ1-2,TRBV30,AWSITGWGYT
TRBJ2-7,TRBV28,ASRSNYEQY
TRBJ1-5,TRBV6-1,ASRPPGRNQPQH
TRBJ2-7,TRBV6-2/TRBV6-3,ASTKSGHYEQY